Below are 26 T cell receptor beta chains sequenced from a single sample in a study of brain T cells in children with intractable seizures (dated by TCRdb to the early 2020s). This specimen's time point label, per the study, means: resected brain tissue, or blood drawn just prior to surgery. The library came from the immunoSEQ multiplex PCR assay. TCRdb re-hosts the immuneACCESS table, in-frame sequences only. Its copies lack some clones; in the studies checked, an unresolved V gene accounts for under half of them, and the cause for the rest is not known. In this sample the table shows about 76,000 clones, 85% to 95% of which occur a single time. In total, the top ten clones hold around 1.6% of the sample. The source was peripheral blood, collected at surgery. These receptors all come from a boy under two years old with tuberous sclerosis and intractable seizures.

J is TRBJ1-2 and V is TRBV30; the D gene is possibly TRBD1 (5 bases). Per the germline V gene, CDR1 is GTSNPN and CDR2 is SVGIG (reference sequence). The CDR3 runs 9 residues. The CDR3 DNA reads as TGTCGGGCCGGGGGTGGCTACACCTTC. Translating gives CRAGGGYTF.

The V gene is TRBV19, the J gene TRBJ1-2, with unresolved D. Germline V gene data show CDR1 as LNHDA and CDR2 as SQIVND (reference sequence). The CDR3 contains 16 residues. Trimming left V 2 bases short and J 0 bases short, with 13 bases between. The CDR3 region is CASSIRWSYPNYGYTF. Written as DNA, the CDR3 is TGTGCCAGTAGTATAAGGTGGAGTTACCCTAACTATGGCTACACCTTC. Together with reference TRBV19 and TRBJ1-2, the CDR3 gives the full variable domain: DGGITQSPKYLFRKEGQNVTLSCEQNLNHDAMYWYRQDPGQGLRLIYYSQIVNDFQKGDIAEGYSVSREKKESFPLTVTSAQKNPTAFYLCASSIRWSYPNYGYTFGSGTRLTVV.

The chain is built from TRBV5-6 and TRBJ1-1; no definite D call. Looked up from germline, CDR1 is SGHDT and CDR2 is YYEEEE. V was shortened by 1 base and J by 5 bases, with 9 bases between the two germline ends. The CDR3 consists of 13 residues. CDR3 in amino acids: CASSLKAETEAFF. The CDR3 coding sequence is TGTGCCAGCAGCTTGAAGGCGGAGACTGAAGCTTTCTTT.

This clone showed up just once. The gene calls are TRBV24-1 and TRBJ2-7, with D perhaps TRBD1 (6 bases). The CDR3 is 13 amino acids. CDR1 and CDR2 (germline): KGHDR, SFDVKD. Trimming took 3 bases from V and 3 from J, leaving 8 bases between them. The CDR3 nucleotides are TGTGCCACCAGTGATCTACAGGGCTACGAGCAGTACTTC. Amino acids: CATSDLQGYEQYF.

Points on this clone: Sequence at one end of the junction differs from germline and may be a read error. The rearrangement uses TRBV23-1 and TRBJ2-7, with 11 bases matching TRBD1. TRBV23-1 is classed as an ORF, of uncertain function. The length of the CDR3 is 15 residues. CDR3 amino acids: CASSRIGTGGYERYF. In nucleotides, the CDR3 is TGCGCCAGCAGTCGTATCGGGACAGGGGGTTACGAGCGGTACTTC.

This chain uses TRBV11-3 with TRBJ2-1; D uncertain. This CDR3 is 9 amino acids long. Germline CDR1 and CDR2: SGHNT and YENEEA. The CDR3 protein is CVLKDEQFF. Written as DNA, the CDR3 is TGTGTCCTCAAGGACGAGCAGTTCTTC.

CDR3 in amino acids: CASSFNRERSYEQYF. CDR3 coding DNA: TGTGCCAGCAGTTTTAACAGGGAGAGGTCCTACGAGCAGTACTTC. The rearrangement joins TRBV27 to TRBJ2-7; D may be TRBD1 (6 bases). CDR1 and CDR2 (germline): MNHEY, SMNVEV (reference sequence). Trimming removed 3 bases at V and 1 base at J, with 13 bases between. The CDR3 runs to 15 residues.

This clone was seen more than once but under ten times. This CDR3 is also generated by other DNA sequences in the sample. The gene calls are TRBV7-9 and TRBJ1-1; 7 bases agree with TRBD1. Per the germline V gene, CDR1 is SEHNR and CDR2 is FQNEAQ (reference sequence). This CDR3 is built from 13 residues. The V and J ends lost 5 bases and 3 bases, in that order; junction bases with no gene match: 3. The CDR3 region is CASSPGGHTEAFF. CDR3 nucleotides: TGTGCCAGCAGCCCAGGGGGGCACACTGAAGCTTTCTTT.

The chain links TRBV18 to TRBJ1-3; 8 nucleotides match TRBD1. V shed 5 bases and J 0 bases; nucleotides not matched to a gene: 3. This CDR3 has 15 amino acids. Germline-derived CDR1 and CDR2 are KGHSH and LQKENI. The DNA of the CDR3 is TGTGCCAGCTCAGAGGACAGGGTCTCTGGAAACACCATATATTTT. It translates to CASSEDRVSGNTIYF.

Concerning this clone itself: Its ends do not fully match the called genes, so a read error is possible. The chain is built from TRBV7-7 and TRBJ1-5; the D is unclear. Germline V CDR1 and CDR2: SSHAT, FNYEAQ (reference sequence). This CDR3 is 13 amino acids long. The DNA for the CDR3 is TGTGCTAGCAGCTTAGATGCAGGCCAGCCCCAGCATTTT. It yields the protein CASSLDAGQPQHF.

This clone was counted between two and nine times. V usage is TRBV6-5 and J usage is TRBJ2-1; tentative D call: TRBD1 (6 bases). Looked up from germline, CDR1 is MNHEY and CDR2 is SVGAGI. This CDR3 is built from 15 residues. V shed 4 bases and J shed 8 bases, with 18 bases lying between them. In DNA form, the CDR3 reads TGTGCCAGCAGTTTCACCTTATCAGGGGTCGATGAGCAGTTCTTC. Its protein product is CASSFTLSGVDEQFF.

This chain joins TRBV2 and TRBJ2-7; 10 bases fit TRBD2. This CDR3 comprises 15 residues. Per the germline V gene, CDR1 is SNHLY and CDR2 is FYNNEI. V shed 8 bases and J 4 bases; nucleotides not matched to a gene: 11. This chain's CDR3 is CASAGGASGSYEQYF. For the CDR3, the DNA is TGTGCCAGCGCCGGAGGTGCTAGCGGGAGTTACGAGCAGTACTTC.

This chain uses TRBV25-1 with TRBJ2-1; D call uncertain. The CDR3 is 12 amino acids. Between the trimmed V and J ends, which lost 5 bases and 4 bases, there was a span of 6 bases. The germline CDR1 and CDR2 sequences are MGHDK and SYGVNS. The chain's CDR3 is CASSRDYNEQFF. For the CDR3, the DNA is TGTGCCAGCAGTCGAGATTACAATGAGCAGTTCTTC.

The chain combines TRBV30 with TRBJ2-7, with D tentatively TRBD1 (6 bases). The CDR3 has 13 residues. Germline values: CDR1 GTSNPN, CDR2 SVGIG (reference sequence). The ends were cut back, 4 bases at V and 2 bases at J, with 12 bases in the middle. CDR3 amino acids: CAWTTGITYEQYF. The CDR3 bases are TGTGCCTGGACGACAGGCATTACCTACGAGCAGTACTTC.

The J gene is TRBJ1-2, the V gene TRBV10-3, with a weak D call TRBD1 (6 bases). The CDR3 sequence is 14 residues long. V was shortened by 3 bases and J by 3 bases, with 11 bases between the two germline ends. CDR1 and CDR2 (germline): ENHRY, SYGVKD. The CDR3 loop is CAISEQGVDYGYTF. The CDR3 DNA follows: TGTGCCATCAGTGAACAGGGTGTCGACTATGGCTACACCTTC.

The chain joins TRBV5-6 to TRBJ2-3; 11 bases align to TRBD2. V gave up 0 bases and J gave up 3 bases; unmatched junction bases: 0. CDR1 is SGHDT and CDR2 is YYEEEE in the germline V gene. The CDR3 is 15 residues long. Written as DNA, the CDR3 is TGTGCCAGCAGCTTGGCTAGCGGGAGGACAGATACGCAGTATTTT. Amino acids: CASSLASGRTDTQYF.

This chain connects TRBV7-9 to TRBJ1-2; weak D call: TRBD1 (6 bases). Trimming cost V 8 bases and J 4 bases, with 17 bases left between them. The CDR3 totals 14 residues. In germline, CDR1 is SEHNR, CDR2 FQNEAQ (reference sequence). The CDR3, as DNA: TGTGCCAGCGAAGTCGGGGGGACAATCTATGGCTACACCTTC. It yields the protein CASEVGGTIYGYTF.

The CDR3 region has the DNA TGTGCCAGTAGTAGACTAGCGAACACCGGGGAGCTGTTTTTT. Translating it yields CASSRLANTGELFF. J is TRBJ2-2 and V is TRBV19; tentatively, D is TRBD2 (6 bases). Germline CDR1 reads LNHDA; CDR2 reads SQIVND (reference sequence). The CDR3 covers 14 residues. The V and J ends lost 4 bases and 0 bases respectively, with 6 bases between them. Filled out from reference TRBV19 and TRBJ2-2, the complete variable domain reads DGGITQSPKYLFRKEGQNVTLSCEQNLNHDAMYWYRQDPGQGLRLIYYSQIVNDFQKGDIAEGYSVSREKKESFPLTVTSAQKNPTAFYLCASSRLANTGELFFGEGSRLTVL.

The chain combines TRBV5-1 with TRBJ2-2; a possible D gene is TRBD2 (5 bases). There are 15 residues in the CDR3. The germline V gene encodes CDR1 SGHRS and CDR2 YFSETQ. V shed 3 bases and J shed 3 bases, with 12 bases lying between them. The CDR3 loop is CASSWPRADTGELFF. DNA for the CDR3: TGCGCCAGCAGCTGGCCGCGGGCCGACACCGGGGAGCTGTTTTTT.

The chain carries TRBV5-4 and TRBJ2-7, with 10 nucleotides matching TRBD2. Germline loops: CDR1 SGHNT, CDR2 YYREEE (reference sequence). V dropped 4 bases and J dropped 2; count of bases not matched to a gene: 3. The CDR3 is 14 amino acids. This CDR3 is CASSPSGGAYEQYF. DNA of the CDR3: TGTGCCAGCAGCCCCAGCGGGGGGGCCTACGAGCAGTACTTC.

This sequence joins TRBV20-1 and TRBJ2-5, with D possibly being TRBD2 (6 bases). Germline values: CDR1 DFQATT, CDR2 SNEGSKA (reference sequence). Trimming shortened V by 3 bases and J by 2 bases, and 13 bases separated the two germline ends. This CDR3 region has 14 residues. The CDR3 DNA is TGCAGTGCTAGTTTTGAGGGGAGGCAAGAGACCCAGTACTTC. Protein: CSASFEGRQETQYF.

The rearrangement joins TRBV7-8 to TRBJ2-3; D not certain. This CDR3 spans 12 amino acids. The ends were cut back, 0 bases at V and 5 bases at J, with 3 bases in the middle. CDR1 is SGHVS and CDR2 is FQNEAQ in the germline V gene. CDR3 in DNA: TGTGCCAGCAGCTTAGCCCGAGATACGCAGTATTTT. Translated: CASSLARDTQYF.

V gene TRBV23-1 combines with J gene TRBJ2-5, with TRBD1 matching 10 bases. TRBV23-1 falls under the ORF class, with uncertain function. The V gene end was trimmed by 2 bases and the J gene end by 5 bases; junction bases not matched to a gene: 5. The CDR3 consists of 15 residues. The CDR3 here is CASSQRQGARETQYF. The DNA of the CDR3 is TGCGCCAGCAGTCAAAGACAGGGGGCGCGGGAGACCCAGTACTTC.

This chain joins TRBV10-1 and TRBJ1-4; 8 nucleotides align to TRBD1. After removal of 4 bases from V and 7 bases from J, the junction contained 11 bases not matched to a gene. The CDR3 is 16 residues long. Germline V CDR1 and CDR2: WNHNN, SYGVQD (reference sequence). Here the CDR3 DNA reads TGCGCCAGCAGTGTCCCTCCAACAGGGGGTACTGAAAAACTGTTTTTT. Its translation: CASSVPPTGGTEKLFF.

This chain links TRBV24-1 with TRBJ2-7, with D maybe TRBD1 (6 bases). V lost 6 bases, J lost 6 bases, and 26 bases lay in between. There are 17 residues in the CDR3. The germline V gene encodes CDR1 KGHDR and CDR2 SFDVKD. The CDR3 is CATSQDFKQGLTFEQYF. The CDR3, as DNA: TGTGCCACCAGTCAAGACTTCAAACAGGGCTTGACTTTCGAGCAGTACTTC.

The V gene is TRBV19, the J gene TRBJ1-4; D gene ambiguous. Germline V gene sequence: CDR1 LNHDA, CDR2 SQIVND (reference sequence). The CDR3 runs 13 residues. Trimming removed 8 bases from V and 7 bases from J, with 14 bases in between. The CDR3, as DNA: TGTGCCAGTGGGCCTCGGTCCGGTGAAAAACTGTTTTTT. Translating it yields CASGPRSGEKLFF.